A single sample is the source of the 7 T cell receptor beta chains below, sequenced in a study of immune evolution from preneoplasia to lung adenocarcinoma. The data were produced by immunoSEQ multiplex PCR, yet TCRdb's version contains in-frame clones alone and is incomplete. Counted here are approximately 11,000 clones, about 74% occurring once; the ten biggest clones make up 25% to 35%. Sequences were obtained from FFPE normal lung tissue adjacent to the tumor. These receptors came from a person aged 55 to 75 with lung adenocarcinoma. Some clones in this sample may be carry-over from other donors' samples.

The chain recombines TRBV18 with TRBJ2-7; 9 bases map to TRBD1. Trimming removed 5 bases from V and 4 bases from J; junction bases left unmatched: 9. Looked up from germline, CDR1 is KGHSH and CDR2 is LQKENI. The CDR3 spans 15 residues. The DNA for the CDR3 is TGTGCCAGCTCAACGGGACAGGGAGGCGAGTACGAGCAGTACTTC. This translates into CASSTGQGGEYEQYF.

The chain is built from TRBV6-1 and TRBJ1-1; D unresolved. CDR1 is MNHNS, CDR2 SASEGT, per germline. The CDR3 loop spans 13 amino acids. V was pared by 6 bases and J by 5 bases, with 13 bases between. CDR3 protein: CASRTDSGTEAFF. The CDR3, as DNA: TGTGCCAGCAGGACTGACTCGGGAACTGAAGCTTTCTTT.

The chain joins TRBV4-1 to TRBJ2-7; D gene ambiguous. Germline assignment: CDR1 MGHRA and CDR2 YSYEKL. Trimming removed 1 base from V and 2 bases from J, with 6 bases in between. The CDR3 is made up of 13 amino acids. CDR3 region: CASSQGAPYEQYF. The CDR3 nucleotides are TGCGCCAGCAGCCAAGGGGCCCCCTACGAGCAGTACTTC.

V is TRBV5-6 and J is TRBJ2-1; the D is unclear. Germline assignment: CDR1 SGHDT and CDR2 YYEEEE. V lost 0 bases to trimming and J lost 14 bases, with 9 bases between them. The CDR3 is made up of 11 amino acids. The CDR3 here is CASSLGVGKFF. For the CDR3, the DNA is TGTGCCAGCAGCTTGGGGGTAGGGAAGTTCTTC.

The chain recombines TRBV9 with TRBJ1-3; 10 positions agree with TRBD1. V was pared by 4 bases and J by 4 bases, with 8 bases of the junction left unmatched. CDR1 and CDR2 from the germline V gene are SGDLS and YYNGEE. The CDR3 has 16 residues. This CDR3 reads CASSTYGTGAGNTIYF. As DNA, the CDR3 is TGTGCCAGCAGCACATACGGGACAGGGGCCGGAAACACCATATATTTT.

The chain is built from TRBV28 and TRBJ1-1; perhaps TRBD1 as D (5 bases). Trimming pared 6 bases from V and 9 bases from J, leaving 17 bases between. The CDR3 runs to 13 residues. Germline V CDR1 and CDR2: MDHEN, SYDVKM. DNA of the CDR3: TGTGCCAGCAGATCAACCGGGACGGGAAAAGCTTTCTTT. Its protein is CASRSTGTGKAFF.

The rearrangement joins TRBV7-8 to TRBJ1-5; D is unresolved. This CDR3 spans 13 amino acids. CDR1 is SGHVS and CDR2 is FQNEAQ in the germline V gene. Trimming removed 3 bases at V and 1 base at J, with 4 bases between. The CDR3: CASSFGSNQPQHF. DNA of the CDR3: TGTGCCAGCAGCTTTGGGAGCAATCAGCCCCAGCATTTT.